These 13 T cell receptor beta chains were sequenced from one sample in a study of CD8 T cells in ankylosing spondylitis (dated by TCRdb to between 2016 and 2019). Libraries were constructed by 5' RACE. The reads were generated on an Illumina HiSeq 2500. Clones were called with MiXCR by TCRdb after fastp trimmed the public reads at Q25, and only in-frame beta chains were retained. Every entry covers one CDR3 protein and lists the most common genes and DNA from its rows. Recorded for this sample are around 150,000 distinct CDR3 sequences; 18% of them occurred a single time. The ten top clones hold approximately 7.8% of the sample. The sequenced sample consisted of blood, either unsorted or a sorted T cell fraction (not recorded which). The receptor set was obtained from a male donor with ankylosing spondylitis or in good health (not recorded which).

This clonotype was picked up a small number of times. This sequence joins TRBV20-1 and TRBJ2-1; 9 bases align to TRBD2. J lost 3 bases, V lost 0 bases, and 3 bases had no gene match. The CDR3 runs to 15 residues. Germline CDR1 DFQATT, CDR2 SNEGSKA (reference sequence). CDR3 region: CSARDFSGSYNEQFF. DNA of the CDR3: TGCAGTGCTAGAGATTTTAGCGGGAGCTACAATGAGCAGTTCTTC.

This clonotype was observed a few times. CDR3 region: CASGGWTSGTISSYNEQFF. CDR3 coding DNA: TGTGCTAGTGGAGGGTGGACTAGCGGAACCATCAGCTCCTACAATGAGCAGTTCTTC. This chain links TRBV12-5 with TRBJ2-1; 10 bases line up with TRBD2. Germline V gene data show CDR1 as LGHNT and CDR2 as FRNRAP. The ends lost 6 bases at V and 0 bases at J; junction bases unmatched: 14. The CDR3 runs to 19 residues.

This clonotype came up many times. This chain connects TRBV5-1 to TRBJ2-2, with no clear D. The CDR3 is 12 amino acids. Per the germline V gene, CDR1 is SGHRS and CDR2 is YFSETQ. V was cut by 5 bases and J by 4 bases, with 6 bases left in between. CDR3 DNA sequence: TGCGCCAGCAGGGGAATCACCGGGGAGCTGTTTTTT. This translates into CASRGITGELFF.

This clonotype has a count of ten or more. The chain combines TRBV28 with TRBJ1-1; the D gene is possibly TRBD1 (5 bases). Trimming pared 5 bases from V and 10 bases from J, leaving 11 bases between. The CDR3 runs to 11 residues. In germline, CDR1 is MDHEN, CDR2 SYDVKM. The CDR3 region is CASSPGGGAFF. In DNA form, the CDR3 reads TGTGCCAGCAGTCCCGGGGGGGGAGCTTTCTTT.

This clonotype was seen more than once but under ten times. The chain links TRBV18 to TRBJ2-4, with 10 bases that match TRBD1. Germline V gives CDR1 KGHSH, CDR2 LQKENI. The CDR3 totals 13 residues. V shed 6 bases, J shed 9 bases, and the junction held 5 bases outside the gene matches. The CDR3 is CASSFRDRGIQYF. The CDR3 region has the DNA TGTGCCAGCTCTTTCCGGGACAGGGGCATTCAGTACTTC.

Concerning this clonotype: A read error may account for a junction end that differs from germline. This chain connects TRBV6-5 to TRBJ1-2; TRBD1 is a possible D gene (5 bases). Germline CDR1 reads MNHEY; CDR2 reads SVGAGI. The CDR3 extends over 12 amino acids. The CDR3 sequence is CASSPGDYGYTF. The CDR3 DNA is TGTGCCAGCAGTCCTGGGGACTACGGCTACACCTTC.

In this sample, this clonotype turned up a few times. DNA for the CDR3: TGCGCCAGCAGTGCCGGGACTAGCGGGAGGGCAGATACGCAGTATTTT. This encodes CASSAGTSGRADTQYF. The chain links TRBV5-1 to TRBJ2-3; 16 bases are shared with TRBD2. J was trimmed by 4 bases and V by 5 bases; bases with no gene match: 4. Germline values: CDR1 SGHRS, CDR2 YFSETQ. CDR3 length: 16 amino acids.

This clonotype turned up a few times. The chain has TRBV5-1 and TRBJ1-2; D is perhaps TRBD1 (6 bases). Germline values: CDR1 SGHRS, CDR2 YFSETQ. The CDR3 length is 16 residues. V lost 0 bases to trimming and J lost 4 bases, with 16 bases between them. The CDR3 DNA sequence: TGCGCCAGCAGCTTGGAAGGAACAGGGCCTTCCTATGGCTACACCTTC. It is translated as CASSLEGTGPSYGYTF. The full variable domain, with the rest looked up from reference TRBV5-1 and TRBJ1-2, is KAGVTQTPRYLIKTRGQQVTLSCSPISGHRSVSWYQQTPGQGLQFLFEYFSETQRNKGNFPGRFSGRQFSNSRSEMNVSTLELGDSALYLCASSLEGTGPSYGYTFGSGTRLTVV.

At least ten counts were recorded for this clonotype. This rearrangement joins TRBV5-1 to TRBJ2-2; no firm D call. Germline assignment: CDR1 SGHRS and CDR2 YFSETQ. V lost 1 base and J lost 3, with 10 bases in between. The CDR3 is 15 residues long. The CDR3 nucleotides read TGCGCCAGCAGCTTGTGGCCGCTGGACACCGGGGAGCTGTTTTTT. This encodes CASSLWPLDTGELFF.

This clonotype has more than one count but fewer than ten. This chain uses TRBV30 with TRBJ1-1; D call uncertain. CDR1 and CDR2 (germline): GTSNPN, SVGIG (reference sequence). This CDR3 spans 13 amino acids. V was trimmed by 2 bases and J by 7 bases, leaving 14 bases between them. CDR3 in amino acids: CAWSSPLSIEAFF. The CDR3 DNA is TGTGCCTGGAGTTCCCCTCTATCGATTGAAGCTTTCTTT.

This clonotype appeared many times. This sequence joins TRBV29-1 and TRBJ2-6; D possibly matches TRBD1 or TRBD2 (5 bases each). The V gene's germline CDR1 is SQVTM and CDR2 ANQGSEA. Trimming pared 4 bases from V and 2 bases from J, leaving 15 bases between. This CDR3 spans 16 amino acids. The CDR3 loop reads CSVGQPGQPGANVLTF. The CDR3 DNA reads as TGCAGCGTTGGACAGCCGGGGCAACCTGGGGCCAACGTCCTGACTTTC.

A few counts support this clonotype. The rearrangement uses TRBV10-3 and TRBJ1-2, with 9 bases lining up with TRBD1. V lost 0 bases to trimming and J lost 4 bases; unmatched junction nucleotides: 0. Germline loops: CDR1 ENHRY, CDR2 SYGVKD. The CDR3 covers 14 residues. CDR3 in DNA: TGTGCCATCAGTGAGTCGGGACAGGGCTATGGCTACACCTTC. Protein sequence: CAISESGQGYGYTF.

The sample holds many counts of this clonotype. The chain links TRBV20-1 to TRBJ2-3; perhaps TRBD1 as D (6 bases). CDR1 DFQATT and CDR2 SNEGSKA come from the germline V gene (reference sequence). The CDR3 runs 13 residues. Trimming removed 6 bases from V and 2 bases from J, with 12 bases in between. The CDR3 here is CSAQGTPTDTQYF. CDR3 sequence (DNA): TGCAGTGCCCAGGGGACCCCCACAGATACGCAGTATTTT.